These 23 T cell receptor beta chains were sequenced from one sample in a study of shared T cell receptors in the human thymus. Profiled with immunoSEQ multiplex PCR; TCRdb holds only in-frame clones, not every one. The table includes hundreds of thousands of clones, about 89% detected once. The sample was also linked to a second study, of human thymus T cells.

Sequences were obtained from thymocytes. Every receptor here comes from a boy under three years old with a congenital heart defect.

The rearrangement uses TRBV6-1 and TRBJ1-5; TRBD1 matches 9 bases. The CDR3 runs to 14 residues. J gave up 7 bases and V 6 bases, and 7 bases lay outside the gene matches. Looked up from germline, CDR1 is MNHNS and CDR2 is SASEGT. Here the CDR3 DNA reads TGTGCCAGCAGCCCTACAGGGGGCGGACAGCCCCAGCATTTT. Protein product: CASSPTGGGQPQHF.

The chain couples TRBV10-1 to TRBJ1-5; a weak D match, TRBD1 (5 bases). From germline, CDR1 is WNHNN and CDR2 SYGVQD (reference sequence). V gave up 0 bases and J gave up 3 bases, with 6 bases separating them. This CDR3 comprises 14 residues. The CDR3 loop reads CASSESGVNQPQHF. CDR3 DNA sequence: TGCGCCAGCAGTGAGTCAGGGGTCAATCAGCCCCAGCATTTT.

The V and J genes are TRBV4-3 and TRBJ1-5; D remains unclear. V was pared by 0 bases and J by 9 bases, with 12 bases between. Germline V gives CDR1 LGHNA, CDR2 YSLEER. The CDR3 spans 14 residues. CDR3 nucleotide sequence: TGCGCCAGCAGCCAAGATCGCGACTCTCGGCCCCAGCATTTT. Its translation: CASSQDRDSRPQHF.

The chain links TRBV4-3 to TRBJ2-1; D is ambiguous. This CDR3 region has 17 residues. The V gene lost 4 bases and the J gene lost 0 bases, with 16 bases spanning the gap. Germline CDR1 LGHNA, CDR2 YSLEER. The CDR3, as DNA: TGCGCCAGCAGCCCCTACCTGAGACTTAGCTCCTACAATGAGCAGTTCTTC. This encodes CASSPYLRLSSYNEQFF.

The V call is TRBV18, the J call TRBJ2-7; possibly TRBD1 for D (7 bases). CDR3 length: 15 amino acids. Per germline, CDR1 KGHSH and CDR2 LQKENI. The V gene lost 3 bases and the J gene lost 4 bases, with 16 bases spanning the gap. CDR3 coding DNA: TGTGCCAGCTCACCCGAAGGGGGCGCGGGGTACGAGCAGTACTTC. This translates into CASSPEGGAGYEQYF.

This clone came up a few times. CDR3 coding DNA: TGTGCCAGCAGCACGGGGACAGTCACTTCCACAGATACGCAGTATTTT. Amino acids: CASSTGTVTSTDTQYF. The rearrangement joins TRBV7-6 to TRBJ2-3; 7 nucleotides agree with TRBD1. CDR1 is SGHVS and CDR2 is FNYEAQ in the germline V gene. V dropped 5 bases and J dropped 2; count of bases not matched to a gene: 10. The CDR3 has 16 residues.

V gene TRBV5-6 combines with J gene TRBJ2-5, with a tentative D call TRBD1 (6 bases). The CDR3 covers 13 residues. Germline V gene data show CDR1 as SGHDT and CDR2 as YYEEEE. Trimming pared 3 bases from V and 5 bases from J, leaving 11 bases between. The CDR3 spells CASSSDRSETQYF. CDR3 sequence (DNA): TGTGCCAGCAGCTCAGACAGGTCGGAGACCCAGTACTTC.

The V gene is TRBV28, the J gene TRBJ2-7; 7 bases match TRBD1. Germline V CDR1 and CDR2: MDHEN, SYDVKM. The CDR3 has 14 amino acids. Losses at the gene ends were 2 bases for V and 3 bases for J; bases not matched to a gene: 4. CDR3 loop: CASSLPGQIYEQYF. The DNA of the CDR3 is TGTGCCAGCAGTTTACCGGGACAGATCTACGAGCAGTACTTC.

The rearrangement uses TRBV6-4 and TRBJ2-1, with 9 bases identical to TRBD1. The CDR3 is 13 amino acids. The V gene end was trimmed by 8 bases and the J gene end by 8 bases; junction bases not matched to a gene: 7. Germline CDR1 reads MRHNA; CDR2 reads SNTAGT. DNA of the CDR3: TGTGCCAGCCAGGGACAGGGTGACCATGAGCAGTTCTTC. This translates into CASQGQGDHEQFF.

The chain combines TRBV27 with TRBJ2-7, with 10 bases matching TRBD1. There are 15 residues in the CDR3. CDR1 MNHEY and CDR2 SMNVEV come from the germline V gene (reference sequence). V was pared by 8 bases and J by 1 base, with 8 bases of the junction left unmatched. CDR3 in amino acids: CASGGMGQGSYEQYF. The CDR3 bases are TGTGCCAGCGGGGGGATGGGACAGGGGTCCTACGAGCAGTACTTC.

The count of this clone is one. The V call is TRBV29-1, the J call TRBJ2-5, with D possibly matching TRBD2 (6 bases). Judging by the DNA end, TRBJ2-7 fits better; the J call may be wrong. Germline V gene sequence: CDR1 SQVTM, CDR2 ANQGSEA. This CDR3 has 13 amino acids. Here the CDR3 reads CSVRDSRSYEQYF. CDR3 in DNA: TGCAGCGTGCGGGACTCTCGCTCCTACGAGCAGTACTTC.

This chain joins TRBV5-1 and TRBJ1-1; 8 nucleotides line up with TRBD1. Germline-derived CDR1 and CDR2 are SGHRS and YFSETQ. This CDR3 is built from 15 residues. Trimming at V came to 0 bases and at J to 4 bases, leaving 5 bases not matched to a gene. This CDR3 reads CASSLAGQGGTEAFF. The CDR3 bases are TGCGCCAGCAGCTTGGCAGGACAGGGAGGCACTGAAGCTTTCTTT.

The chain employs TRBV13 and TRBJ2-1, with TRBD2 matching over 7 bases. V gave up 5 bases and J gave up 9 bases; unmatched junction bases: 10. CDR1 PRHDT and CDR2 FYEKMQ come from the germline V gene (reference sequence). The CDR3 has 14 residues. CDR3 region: CASSPRDYPCEQFF. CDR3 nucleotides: TGTGCCAGCAGCCCCCGGGACTATCCTTGTGAGCAGTTCTTC.

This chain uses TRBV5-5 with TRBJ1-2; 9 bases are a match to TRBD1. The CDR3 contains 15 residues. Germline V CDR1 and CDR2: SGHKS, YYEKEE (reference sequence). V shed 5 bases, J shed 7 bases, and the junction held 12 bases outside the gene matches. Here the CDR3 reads CASRGPDRGFGGYTF. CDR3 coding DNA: TGTGCCAGCAGAGGGCCGGACAGGGGATTTGGTGGCTACACCTTC.

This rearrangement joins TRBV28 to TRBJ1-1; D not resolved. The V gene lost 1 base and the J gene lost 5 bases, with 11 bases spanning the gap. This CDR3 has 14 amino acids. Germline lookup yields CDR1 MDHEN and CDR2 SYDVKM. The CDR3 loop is CASSLSRRGTEAFF. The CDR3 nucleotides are TGTGCCAGCAGTTTATCCCGGCGCGGGACTGAAGCTTTCTTT.

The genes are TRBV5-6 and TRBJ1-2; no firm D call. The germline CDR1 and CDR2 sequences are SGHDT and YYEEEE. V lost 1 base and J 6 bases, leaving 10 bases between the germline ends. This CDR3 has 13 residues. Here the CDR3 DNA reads TGTGCCAGCAGCTTGCGAGGGATTAATGGCTACACCTTC. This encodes CASSLRGINGYTF.

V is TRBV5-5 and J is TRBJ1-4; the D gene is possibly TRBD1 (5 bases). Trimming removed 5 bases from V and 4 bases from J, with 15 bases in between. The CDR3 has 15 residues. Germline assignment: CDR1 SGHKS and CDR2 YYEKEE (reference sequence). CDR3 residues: CASSSDLDSNEKLFF. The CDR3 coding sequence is TGTGCCAGCAGTTCCGACCTCGACAGTAATGAAAAACTGTTTTTT.

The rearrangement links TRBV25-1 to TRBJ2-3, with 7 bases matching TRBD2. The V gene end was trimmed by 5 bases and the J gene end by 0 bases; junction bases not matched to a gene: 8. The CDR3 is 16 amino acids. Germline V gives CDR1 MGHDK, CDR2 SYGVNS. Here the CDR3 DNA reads TGTGCCAGCAGTCAAGCACTAGCGCGAAGCACAGATACGCAGTATTTT. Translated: CASSQALARSTDTQYF.

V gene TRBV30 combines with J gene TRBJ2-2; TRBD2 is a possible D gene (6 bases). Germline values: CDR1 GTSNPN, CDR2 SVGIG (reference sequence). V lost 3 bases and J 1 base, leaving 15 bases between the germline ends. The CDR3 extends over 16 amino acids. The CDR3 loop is CAWRGGGKGNTGELFF. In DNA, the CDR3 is TGTGCCTGGAGGGGTGGGGGGAAAGGGAACACCGGGGAGCTGTTTTTT.

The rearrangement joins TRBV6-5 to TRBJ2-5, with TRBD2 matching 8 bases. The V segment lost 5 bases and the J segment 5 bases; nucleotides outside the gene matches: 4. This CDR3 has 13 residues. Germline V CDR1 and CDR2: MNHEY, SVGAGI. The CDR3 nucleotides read TGTGCCAGCAGTGAGGGACTAGGCGAGACCCAGTACTTC. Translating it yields CASSEGLGETQYF.

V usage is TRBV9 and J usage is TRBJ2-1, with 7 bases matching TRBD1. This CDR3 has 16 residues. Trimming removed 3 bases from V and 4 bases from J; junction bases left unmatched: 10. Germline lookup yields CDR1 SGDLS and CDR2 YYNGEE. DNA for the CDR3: TGTGCCAGCAGCGAATCCCGGGACAGCCATTACAATGAGCAGTTCTTC. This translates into CASSESRDSHYNEQFF.

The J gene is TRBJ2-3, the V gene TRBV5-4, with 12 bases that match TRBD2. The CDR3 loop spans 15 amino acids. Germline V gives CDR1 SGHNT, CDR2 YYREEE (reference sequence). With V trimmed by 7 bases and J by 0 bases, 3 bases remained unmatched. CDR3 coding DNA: TGTGCCAGCGGAGGGACTAGCGGGAGCACAGATACGCAGTATTTT. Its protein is CASGGTSGSTDTQYF.

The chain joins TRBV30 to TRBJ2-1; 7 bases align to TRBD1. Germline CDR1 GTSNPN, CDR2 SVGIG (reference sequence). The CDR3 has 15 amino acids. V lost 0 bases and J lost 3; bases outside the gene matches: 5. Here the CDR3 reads CAWSVRQGDYNEQFF. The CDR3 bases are TGTGCCTGGAGTGTAAGGCAGGGGGACTACAATGAGCAGTTCTTC.